Listed here are 20 T cell receptor beta chains from one sample, sequenced in a study of beta chain features in type 1 diabetes. Reverse transcribing all isolated RNA meant expressed TCRB transcripts were sequenced. Repertoires were generated with immunoSEQ multiplex PCR, while TCRdb's copy carries only in-frame clones and drops some. This sample has 300,000 to 450,000 clones, with 10% to 15% found just once. Sequencing input: naive CD4+ T cells from blood. The receptors were gathered from a man aged 18 to 29 in good health.

This clone was seen more than once but under ten times. The rearrangement links TRBV5-6 to TRBJ2-1; maybe TRBD1 (6 bases). Germline CDR1 reads SGHDT; CDR2 reads YYEEEE. Between the trimmed V and J ends, which lost 4 bases and 5 bases, there was a span of 16 bases. This CDR3 comprises 15 residues. CDR3 DNA: TGTGCCAGCAGCGGGACGGGACAAACCCACAATGAGCAGTTCTTC. This gives the protein CASSGTGQTHNEQFF. The full variable domain, completed using reference TRBV5-6 and TRBJ2-1, is DAGVTQSPTHLIKTRGQQVTLRCSPKSGHDTVSWYQQALGQGPQFIFQYYEEEERQRGNFPDRFSGHQFPNYSSELNVNALLLGDSALYLCASSGTGQTHNEQFFGPGTRLTVL.

This clone appeared a few times. The chain has TRBV9 and TRBJ2-4; TRBD2 aligns across 7 bases. V shed 4 bases, J shed 5 bases, and the junction held 9 bases outside the gene matches. The CDR3 loop spans 15 amino acids. Germline lookup yields CDR1 SGDLS and CDR2 YYNGEE. The CDR3 DNA reads as TGTGCCAGCAGCCTTGGGGCAGGGAGGGAAAACATTCAGTACTTC. Its translation: CASSLGAGRENIQYF. The entire variable domain, with the rest obtained from reference TRBV9 and TRBJ2-4, is as follows: DSGVTQTPKHLITATGQRVTLRCSPRSGDLSVYWYQQSLDQGLQFLIQYYNGEERAKGNILERFSAQQFPDLHSELNLSSLELGDSALYFCASSLGAGRENIQYFGAGTRLSVL.

The V and J genes are TRBV10-3 and TRBJ1-2; 7 bases are a match to TRBD1. V trimming: 5 bases; J trimming: 3 bases; junction bases outside the gene matches: 9. Germline V gene data show CDR1 as ENHRY and CDR2 as SYGVKD. The CDR3 spans 15 residues. CDR3 sequence reads: CAISSRQGRDYGYTF. The CDR3 DNA sequence: TGTGCCATCAGTTCCCGACAGGGAAGGGACTATGGCTACACCTTC.

This clone was detected only a few times. The chain combines TRBV5-1 with TRBJ2-5; perhaps TRBD1 as D (6 bases). This CDR3 has 15 residues. V was trimmed by 1 base and J by 7 bases, leaving 17 bases between them. Germline V gene data show CDR1 as SGHRS and CDR2 as YFSETQ. CDR3 protein: CASSLPTGTGATQYF. The CDR3, as DNA: TGCGCCAGCAGCTTGCCCACAGGGACGGGCGCGACCCAGTACTTC.

This clone appeared a few times. The chain uses TRBV19 and TRBJ2-1; D gene ambiguous. Trimming took 5 bases from V and 3 from J, leaving 20 bases between them. The CDR3 is 17 amino acids. Germline V CDR1 and CDR2: LNHDA, SQIVND (reference sequence). The CDR3 DNA sequence: TGTGCCAGTAGTCCCCTAGGTTGGAAGTTGAGCTACAATGAGCAGTTCTTC. Translation gives CASSPLGWKLSYNEQFF.

Points on this clone: An end of the junction differs from the germline gene, which may be a read error. The V and J genes are TRBV7-7 and TRBJ2-5; 8 bases align to TRBD1. CDR3 length: 13 amino acids. CDR1 and CDR2 (germline): SSHAT, FNYEAQ (reference sequence). CDR3 DNA: TGTGCTAGCAGCGAAGACAGGGGAGAGACCCAGTACTTC. Translating it yields CASSEDRGETQYF.

This clone came up a few times. CDR3 DNA: TGTGCCACCAGCAAAGCGCAAGAGACCCAGTACTTC. Its protein is CATSKAQETQYF. The V and J genes are TRBV15 and TRBJ2-5; D ambiguous. Germline values: CDR1 LNHNV, CDR2 YYDKDF (reference sequence). The CDR3 runs to 12 residues. V was cut by 4 bases and J by 2 bases, with 5 bases left in between.

There are a few counts of this clone. The J gene is TRBJ2-3, the V gene TRBV30; 8 bases are a match to TRBD1. Looked up from germline, CDR1 is GTSNPN and CDR2 is SVGIG (reference sequence). This CDR3 spans 16 amino acids. V was clipped by 1 base and J by 3 bases; unmatched bases: 9. The CDR3 DNA reads TGTGCCTGGAGTGGGGGCAGGGGGCTCAGGACAGATACGCAGTATTTT. This encodes CAWSGGRGLRTDTQYF.

The DNA for the CDR3 is TGTGCCAGCAGCCCATACAGGGGGCGGGTCACCGGGGAGCTGTTTTTT. Its translation: CASSPYRGRVTGELFF. This chain joins TRBV28 and TRBJ2-2; TRBD1 agrees at 9 bases. The CDR3 consists of 16 residues. Germline CDR1 reads MDHEN; CDR2 reads SYDVKM. V lost 6 bases and J lost 4; bases outside the gene matches: 9.

CDR3 DNA: TGTGCCAGCAAGGGGACAGGGGCGTTGAGTGAGCAGTTCTTC. Translating it yields CASKGTGALSEQFF. The chain employs TRBV7-9 and TRBJ2-1; 10 bases fit TRBD1. Trimming took 7 bases from V and 9 from J; bases not matched to a gene: 9. The CDR3 contains 14 residues. Germline V lookup: CDR1 SEHNR, CDR2 FQNEAQ (reference sequence). The complete variable domain, with remaining parts taken from reference TRBV7-9 and TRBJ2-1, reads DTGVSQNPRHKITKRGQNVTFRCDPISEHNRLYWYRQTLGQGPEFLTYFQNEAQLEKSRLLSDRFSAERPKGSFSTLEIQRTEQGDSAMYLCASKGTGALSEQFFGPGTRLTVL.

This clone turned up a few times. The chain is built from TRBV5-4 and TRBJ2-5, with 7 bases that match TRBD1. Germline V CDR1 and CDR2: SGHNT, YYREEE (reference sequence). The CDR3 has 14 amino acids. V lost 2 bases to trimming and J lost 5 bases; unmatched junction nucleotides: 6. CDR3 DNA: TGTGCCAGCAGCTTACAGGGGTATAGGGAGACCCAGTACTTC. Translation: CASSLQGYRETQYF.

This clone has just a few counts. The rearrangement joins TRBV6-5 to TRBJ2-7; 10 bases fit TRBD1. Germline CDR1 reads MNHEY; CDR2 reads SVGAGI. V shed 6 bases, J shed 2 bases, and the junction held 7 bases outside the gene matches. The CDR3 length is 15 residues. The CDR3 nucleotides are TGTGCCAGCAGCCCCGGACAGGGGGAGACCTACGAGCAGTACTTC. This translates into CASSPGQGETYEQYF.

The chain couples TRBV9 to TRBJ2-1; 9 bases are a match to TRBD2. Germline V gives CDR1 SGDLS, CDR2 YYNGEE. CDR3 length: 17 amino acids. J gave up 0 bases and V 4 bases, and 8 bases lay outside the gene matches. Written as DNA, the CDR3 is TGTGCCAGCAGCCCGACTAGCGGCTATAGCTCCTACAATGAGCAGTTCTTC. It translates to CASSPTSGYSSYNEQFF.

This clone was counted a few times. This chain uses TRBV11-2 with TRBJ2-1, with TRBD1 matching 7 bases. Germline V CDR1 and CDR2: SGHAT, FQNNGV. The junction had 14 bases not matched to a gene; V was cut back by 6 bases and J by 6 bases. The CDR3 covers 16 residues. CDR3: CASRSIPGQSSNEQFF. The CDR3 bases are TGTGCCAGCAGAAGTATCCCGGGACAGTCTTCCAATGAGCAGTTCTTC.

The rearrangement uses TRBV4-1 and TRBJ1-4; 8 bases align to TRBD1. Per the germline V gene, CDR1 is MGHRA and CDR2 is YSYEKL. The CDR3 is made up of 15 amino acids. With V trimmed by 2 bases and J by 9 bases, 8 bases remained unmatched. The CDR3 nucleotides are TGCGCCAGCAGCCAAACCGGGACAGGCGGGAAAAAACTGTTTTTT. Protein product: CASSQTGTGGKKLFF.

This clone occurred a few times. The chain has TRBV9 and TRBJ1-6, with D tentatively TRBD1 (5 bases). Germline CDR1 SGDLS, CDR2 YYNGEE. The V end lost 0 bases, the J end lost 8 bases, and 12 bases lay between the germline ends. The CDR3 length is 15 residues. CDR3 loop: CASSVVGRADSPLHF. For the CDR3, the DNA is TGTGCCAGCAGCGTAGTAGGCAGGGCAGATTCACCCCTCCACTTT. Together with reference TRBV9 and TRBJ1-6, the CDR3 gives the full variable domain: DSGVTQTPKHLITATGQRVTLRCSPRSGDLSVYWYQQSLDQGLQFLIQYYNGEERAKGNILERFSAQQFPDLHSELNLSSLELGDSALYFCASSVVGRADSPLHFGNGTRLTVT.

Comments on this clone: Additional DNA sequences in this sample encode the identical CDR3. V is TRBV20-1 and J is TRBJ2-5; D gene unclear. The CDR3 extends over 10 amino acids. The V and J ends lost 5 bases and 4 bases respectively, with 5 bases between them. CDR1 DFQATT and CDR2 SNEGSKA come from the germline V gene (reference sequence). CDR3 sequence (DNA): TGCAGTGCTCTTCGAGAGACCCAGTACTTC. Translation: CSALRETQYF.

The rearrangement joins TRBV14 to TRBJ2-2, with 8 bases that match TRBD2. Germline CDR1 SGHDN, CDR2 FVKESK. V was clipped by 1 base and J by 3 bases; unmatched bases: 1. There are 15 residues in the CDR3. The CDR3 coding sequence is TGTGCCAGCAGCCAAGTCGGGGGGGACACCGGGGAGCTGTTTTTT. It translates to CASSQVGGDTGELFF.

This clone was picked up a small number of times. The chain has TRBV5-5 and TRBJ1-5; D gene unclear. The germline V and J ends were trimmed by 6 bases and 2 bases, with 21 bases remaining between them. From germline, CDR1 is SGHKS and CDR2 YYEKEE (reference sequence). The CDR3 length is 17 residues. The CDR3 DNA follows: TGTGCCAGCACCCCACTCCCCACGGTGGTAGGCAATCAGCCCCAGCATTTT. Translation gives CASTPLPTVVGNQPQHF.

The chain combines TRBV30 with TRBJ1-6; the match to TRBD1 covers 8 bases. Germline CDR1 is GTSNPN and CDR2 is SVGIG (reference sequence). V shed 0 bases and J 7 bases; nucleotides not matched to a gene: 5. The CDR3 is made up of 15 amino acids. The DNA for the CDR3 is TGTGCCTGGAGTGTCAAACAGGGGGGGAATTCACCCCTCCACTTT. The encoded protein is CAWSVKQGGNSPLHF.